The text below deals with one TCR beta chain. Antigen specificity is unknown. The CDR3 consists of 15 residues. The data stem from a study of blood T cells in healthy people across ages. Study results and limitations: The fall in TCR beta diversity per million T cells was roughly linear with age.

For the second PCR, which ran for roughly 6 to 12 cycles, a sample-barcoded 5' primer and a J-beta primer mix were used. All samples gave at least 2.5 million CDR3-containing paired-end reads. A single record per CDR3 protein comes from TCRdb applying MiXCR to the 5' RACE reads. Of around 620,000 distinct CDR3 sequences listed, roughly a quarter are singletons. V is TRBV12-3 or TRBV12-4 and J is TRBJ2-1; 8 nucleotides line up with TRBD2. The DNA end lines up better with TRBJ2-5; the J call may be wrong. The specimen was blood. The clonotype was recovered from a woman in her 70s in good health. Written as DNA, the CDR3 is TGTGCCAGCAGTTCGACGCCGGGGGGGCGAGAGACCCAGTACTTC. Amino acids: CASSSTPGGRETQYF.